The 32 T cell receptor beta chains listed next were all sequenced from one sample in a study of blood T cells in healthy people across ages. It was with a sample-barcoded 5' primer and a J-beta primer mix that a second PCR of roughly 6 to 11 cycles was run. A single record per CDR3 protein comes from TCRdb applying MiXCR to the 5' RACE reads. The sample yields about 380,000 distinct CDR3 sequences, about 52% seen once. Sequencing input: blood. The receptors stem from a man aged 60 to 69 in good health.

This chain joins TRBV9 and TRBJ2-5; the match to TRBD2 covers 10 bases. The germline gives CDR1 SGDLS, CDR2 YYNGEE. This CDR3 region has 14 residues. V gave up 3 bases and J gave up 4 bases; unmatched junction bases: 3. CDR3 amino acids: CASSASGGVETQYF. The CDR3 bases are TGTGCCAGCAGCGCAAGCGGGGGGGTAGAGACCCAGTACTTC.

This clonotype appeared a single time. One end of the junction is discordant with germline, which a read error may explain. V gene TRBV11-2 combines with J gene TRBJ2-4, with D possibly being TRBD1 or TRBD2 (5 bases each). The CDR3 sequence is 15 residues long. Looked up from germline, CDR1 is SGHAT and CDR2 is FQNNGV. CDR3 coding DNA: TGTGCCAGCAGCTTAGATGGGGGTACCAAAAACATTCGGTACTTC. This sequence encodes CASSLDGGTKNIRYF.

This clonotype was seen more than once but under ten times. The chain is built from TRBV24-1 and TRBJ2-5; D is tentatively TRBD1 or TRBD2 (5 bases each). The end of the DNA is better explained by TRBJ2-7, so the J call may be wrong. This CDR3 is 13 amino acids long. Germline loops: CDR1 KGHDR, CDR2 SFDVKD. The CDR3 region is CATSVGEGFEQYF. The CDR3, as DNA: TGTGCCACCAGTGTAGGAGAGGGGTTCGAGCAGTACTTC.

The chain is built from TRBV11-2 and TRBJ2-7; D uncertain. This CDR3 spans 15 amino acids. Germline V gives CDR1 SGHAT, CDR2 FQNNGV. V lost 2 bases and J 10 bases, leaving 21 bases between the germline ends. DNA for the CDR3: TGTGCCAGCAGCTTAAGGACGGGCTTGGAAGAAACCCAGTACTTC. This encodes CASSLRTGLEETQYF.

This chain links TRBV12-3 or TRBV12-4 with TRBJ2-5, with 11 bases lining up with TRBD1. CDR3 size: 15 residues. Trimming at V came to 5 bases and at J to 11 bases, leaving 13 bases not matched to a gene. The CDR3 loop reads CASSRGTGGPLEQYF. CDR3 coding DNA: TGTGCCAGCAGTCGCGGGACAGGGGGGCCACTTGAGCAGTACTTC.

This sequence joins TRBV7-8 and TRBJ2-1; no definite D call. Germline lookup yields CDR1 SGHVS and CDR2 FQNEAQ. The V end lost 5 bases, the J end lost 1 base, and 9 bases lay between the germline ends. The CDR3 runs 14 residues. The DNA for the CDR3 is TGTGCCAGCAGCCCCGGGTTTTCCTACAATGAGCAGTTCTTC. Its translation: CASSPGFSYNEQFF.

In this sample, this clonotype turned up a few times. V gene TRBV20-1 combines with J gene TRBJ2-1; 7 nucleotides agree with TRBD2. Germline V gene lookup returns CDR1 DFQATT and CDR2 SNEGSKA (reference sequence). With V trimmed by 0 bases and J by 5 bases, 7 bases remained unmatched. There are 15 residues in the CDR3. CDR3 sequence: CSARETSRPNNEQFF. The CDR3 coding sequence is TGCAGTGCTAGAGAGACTAGCAGACCTAACAATGAGCAGTTCTTC.

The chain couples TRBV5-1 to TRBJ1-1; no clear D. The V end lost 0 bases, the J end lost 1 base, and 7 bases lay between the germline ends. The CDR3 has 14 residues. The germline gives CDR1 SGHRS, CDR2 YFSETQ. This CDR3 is CASSLVPGNTEAFF. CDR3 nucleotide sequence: TGCGCCAGCAGCTTGGTTCCAGGGAACACTGAAGCTTTCTTT.

CDR3 loop: CASSQAPRSGPTYEQYF. The DNA for the CDR3 is TGTGCCAGCAGCCAAGCACCCAGGAGTGGCCCAACCTACGAGCAGTACTTC. V is TRBV3-1 and J is TRBJ2-4; D is undetermined. Gene TRBJ2-7 matches the end of the DNA better, so the J call may be wrong. Germline CDR1 and CDR2: LGHDT and YNNKEL (reference sequence). This CDR3 has 17 amino acids.

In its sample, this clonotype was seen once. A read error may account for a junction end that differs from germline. The CDR3 loop reads CASSFNQPRHF. The CDR3 bases are TGTGCCAGCAGCTTTAATCAGCCCCGGCATTTT. The gene calls are TRBV6-1 and TRBJ1-5, with unresolved D. The CDR3 has 11 amino acids. The germline gives CDR1 MNHNS, CDR2 SASEGT.

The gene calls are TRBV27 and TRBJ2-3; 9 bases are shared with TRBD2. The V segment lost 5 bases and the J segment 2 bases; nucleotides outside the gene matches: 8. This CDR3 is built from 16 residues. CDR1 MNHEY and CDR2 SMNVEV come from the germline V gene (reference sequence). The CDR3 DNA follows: TGTGCCAGCAGTGCCCGGGGACTAGCCAACACAGATACGCAGTATTTT. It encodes CASSARGLANTDTQYF.

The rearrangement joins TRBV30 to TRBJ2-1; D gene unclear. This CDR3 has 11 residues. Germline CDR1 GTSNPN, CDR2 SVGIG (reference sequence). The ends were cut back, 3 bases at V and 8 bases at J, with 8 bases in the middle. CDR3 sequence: CAWSKFHEQFF. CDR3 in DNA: TGTGCCTGGAGCAAGTTCCATGAGCAGTTCTTC.

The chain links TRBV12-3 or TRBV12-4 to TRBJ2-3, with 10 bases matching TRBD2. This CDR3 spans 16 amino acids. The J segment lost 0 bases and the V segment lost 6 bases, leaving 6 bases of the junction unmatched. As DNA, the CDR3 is TGTGCCAGCAGCCGACTAGCGGGCTATAGCACAGATACGCAGTATTTT. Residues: CASSRLAGYSTDTQYF.

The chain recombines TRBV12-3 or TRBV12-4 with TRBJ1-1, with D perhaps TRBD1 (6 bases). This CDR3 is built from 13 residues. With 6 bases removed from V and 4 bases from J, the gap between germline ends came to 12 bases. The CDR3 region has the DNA TGTGCCAGCAGCCGTCGACAGGTCACTGAAGCTTTCTTT. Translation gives CASSRRQVTEAFF.

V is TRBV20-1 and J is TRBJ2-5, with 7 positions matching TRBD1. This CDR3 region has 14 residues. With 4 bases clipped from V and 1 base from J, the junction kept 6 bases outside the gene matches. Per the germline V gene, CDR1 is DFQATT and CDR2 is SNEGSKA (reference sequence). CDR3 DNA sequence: TGCAGTGCTACTAGTAGACAGGGCCAAGAGACCCAGTACTTC. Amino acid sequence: CSATSRQGQETQYF.

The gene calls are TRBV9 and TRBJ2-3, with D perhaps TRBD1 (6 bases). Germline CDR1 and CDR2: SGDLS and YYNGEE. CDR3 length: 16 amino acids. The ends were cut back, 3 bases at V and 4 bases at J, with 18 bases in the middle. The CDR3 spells CASSARGSLGADTQYF. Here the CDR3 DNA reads TGTGCCAGCAGCGCCAGGGGTTCGCTGGGCGCAGATACGCAGTATTTT.

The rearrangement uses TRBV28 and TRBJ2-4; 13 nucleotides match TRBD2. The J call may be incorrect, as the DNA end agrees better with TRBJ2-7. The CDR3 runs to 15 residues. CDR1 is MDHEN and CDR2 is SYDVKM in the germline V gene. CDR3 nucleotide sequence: TGTGCCAGCAGTCCACGGACTAGCGGGAGAGGCGAGCAGTACTTC. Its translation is CASSPRTSGRGEQYF.

The chain's CDR3 is CASIPGTSGGLRMYF. The CDR3 DNA is TGTGCCAGCATCCCGGGGACTAGCGGGGGGCTAAGGATGTATTTT. V is TRBV2 and J is TRBJ2-3, with 15 positions matching TRBD2. Trimming cost V 7 bases and J 14 bases; bases outside gene matches: 13. This CDR3 comprises 15 residues. From germline, CDR1 is SNHLY and CDR2 FYNNEI.

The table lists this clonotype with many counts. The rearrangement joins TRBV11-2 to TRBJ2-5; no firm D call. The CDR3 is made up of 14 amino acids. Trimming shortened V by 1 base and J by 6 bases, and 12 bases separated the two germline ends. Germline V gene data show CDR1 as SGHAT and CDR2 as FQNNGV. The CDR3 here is CASSLGPPPKTQYF. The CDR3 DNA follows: TGTGCCAGCAGCTTAGGGCCCCCCCCAAAGACCCAGTACTTC.

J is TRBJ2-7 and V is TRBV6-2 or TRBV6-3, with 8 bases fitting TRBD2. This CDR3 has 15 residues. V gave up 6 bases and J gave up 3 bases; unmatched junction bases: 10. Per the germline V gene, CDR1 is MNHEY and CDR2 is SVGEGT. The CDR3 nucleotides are TGTGCCAGCAGGGCACTTAGCGGGGCCTTCTACGAGCAGTACTTC. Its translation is CASRALSGAFYEQYF.

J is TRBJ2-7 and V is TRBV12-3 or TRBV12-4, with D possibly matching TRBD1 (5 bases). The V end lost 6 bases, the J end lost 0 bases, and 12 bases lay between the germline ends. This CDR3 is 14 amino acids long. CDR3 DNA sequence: TGTGCCAGCAGACTTGACAGTAGCTCCTACGAGCAGTACTTC. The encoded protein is CASRLDSSSYEQYF.

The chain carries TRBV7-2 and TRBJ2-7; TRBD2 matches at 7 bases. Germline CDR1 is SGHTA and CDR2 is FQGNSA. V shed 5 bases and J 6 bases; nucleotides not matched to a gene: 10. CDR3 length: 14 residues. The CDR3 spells CASSLDSGALEQYF. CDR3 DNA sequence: TGTGCCAGCAGCCTTGACAGCGGGGCCCTCGAGCAGTACTTC.

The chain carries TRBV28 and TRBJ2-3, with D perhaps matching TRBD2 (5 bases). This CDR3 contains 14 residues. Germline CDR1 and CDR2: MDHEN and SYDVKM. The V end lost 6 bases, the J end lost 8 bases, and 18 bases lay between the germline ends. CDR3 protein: CASSDANGRGTQYF. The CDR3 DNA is TGTGCCAGCAGCGACGCAAACGGCCGGGGTACGCAGTATTTT.

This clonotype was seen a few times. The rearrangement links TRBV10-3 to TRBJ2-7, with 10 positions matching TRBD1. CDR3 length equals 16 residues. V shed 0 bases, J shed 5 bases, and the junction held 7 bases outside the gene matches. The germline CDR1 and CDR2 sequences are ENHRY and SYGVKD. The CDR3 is CAISESAGQGRHEQYF. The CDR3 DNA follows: TGTGCCATCAGTGAGTCTGCGGGACAGGGGCGCCACGAGCAGTACTTC.

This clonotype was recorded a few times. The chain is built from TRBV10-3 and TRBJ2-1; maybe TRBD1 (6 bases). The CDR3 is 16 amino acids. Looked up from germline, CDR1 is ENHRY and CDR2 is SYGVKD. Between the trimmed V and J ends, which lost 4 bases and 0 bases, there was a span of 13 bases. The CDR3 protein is CAISGRGGSSYNEQFF. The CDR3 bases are TGTGCCATCAGTGGGCGAGGGGGTAGCTCCTACAATGAGCAGTTCTTC.

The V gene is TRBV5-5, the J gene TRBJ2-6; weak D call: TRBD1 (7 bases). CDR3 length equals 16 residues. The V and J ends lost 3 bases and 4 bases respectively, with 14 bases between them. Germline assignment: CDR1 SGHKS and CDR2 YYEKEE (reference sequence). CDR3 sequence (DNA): TGTGCCAGCAGCTCTACAGGGGCGGGAGGGGCCAACGTCCTGACTTTC. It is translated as CASSSTGAGGANVLTF.

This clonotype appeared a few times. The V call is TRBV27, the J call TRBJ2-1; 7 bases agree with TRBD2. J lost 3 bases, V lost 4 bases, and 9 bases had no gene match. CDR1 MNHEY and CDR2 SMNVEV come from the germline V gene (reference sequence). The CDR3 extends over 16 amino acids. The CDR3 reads CASSYKGGPGYNEQFF. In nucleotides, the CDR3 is TGTGCCAGCAGTTATAAGGGAGGGCCGGGCTACAATGAGCAGTTCTTC.

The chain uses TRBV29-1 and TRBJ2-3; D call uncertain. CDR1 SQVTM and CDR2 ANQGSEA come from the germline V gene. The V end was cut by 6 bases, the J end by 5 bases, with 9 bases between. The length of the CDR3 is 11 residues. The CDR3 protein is CSVRLGDTQYF. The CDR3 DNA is TGCAGCGTCAGATTGGGAGATACGCAGTATTTT.

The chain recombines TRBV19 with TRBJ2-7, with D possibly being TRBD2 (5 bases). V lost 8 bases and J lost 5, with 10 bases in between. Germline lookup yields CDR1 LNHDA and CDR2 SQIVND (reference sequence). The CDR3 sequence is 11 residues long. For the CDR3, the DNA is TGTGCCAGTCCGCGGGCCCACGAGCAGTACTTC. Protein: CASPRAHEQYF.

The CDR3 nucleotides are TGTGCCAGCACACCGGGACTAGCGGGACACGAGCAGTACTTC. Translation gives CASTPGLAGHEQYF. This rearrangement joins TRBV6-5 to TRBJ2-5; 13 bases map to TRBD2. With the DNA end fitting TRBJ2-7 better, the J assignment may be wrong. Germline assignment: CDR1 MNHEY and CDR2 SVGAGI. The CDR3 totals 14 residues.

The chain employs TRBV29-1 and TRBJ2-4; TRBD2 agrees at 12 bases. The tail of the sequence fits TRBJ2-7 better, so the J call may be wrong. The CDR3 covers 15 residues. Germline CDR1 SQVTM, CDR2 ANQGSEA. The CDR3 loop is CSVEGTSGTVYEQYF. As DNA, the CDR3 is TGCAGCGTTGAAGGGACTAGCGGGACAGTCTACGAGCAGTACTTC.

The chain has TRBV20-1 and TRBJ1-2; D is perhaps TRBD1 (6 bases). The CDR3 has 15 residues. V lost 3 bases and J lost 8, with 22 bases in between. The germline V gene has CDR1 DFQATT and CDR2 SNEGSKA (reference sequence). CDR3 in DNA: TGCAGTGCTAGCCCGGGACACCTCCGGAGGGGAGGCTACACCTTC. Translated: CSASPGHLRRGGYTF.